This T cell receptor (beta chain) was captured by sequencing in a study of cytomegalovirus exposure and HLA in healthy donors. With 4 bases removed from V and 3 bases from J, the gap between germline ends came to 16 bases. The CDR3 loop spans 15 amino acids. In germline, CDR1 is SGHDN, CDR2 FVKESK. The protocol was immunoSEQ multiplex PCR, while the TCRdb copy is restricted to in-frame clones and leaves out a portion. The repertoire has about 110,000 clones, around 82% of them found once; the top ten carry approximately 2.9%. This clone was seen once. The sequence derives from a woman aged 18-35 years in good health and CMV-seronegative. The sample taken for sequencing was PBMCs. The V call is TRBV14, the J call TRBJ2-7; D is ambiguous. The CDR3: CASSLRRGSLYEQYF. The CDR3 DNA sequence: TGTGCCAGCAGCCTTCGAAGAGGTTCCCTCTACGAGCAGTACTTC.